This TCR beta chain emerged from a study of blood T cells in healthy people across ages. Study conclusions and caveats: Investigators viewed diversity estimates from one million T cells as underestimates, the study reported. As age increased, TCR beta diversity per million T cells fell in a roughly linear fashion.

Isolation yielded PBMCs, at least 6.5 million per sample, in every case. Only one count was recorded for this clonotype. Its specificity is unknown. The second PCR ran roughly 6 to 11 cycles with a sample-barcoded 5' primer and J-beta primers. Each of the samples gave a minimum of 2.5 million paired-end reads that contained CDR3. Each CDR3 protein is one row after TCRdb ran MiXCR on the 5' RACE reads. The data contain approximately 800,000 distinct CDR3 sequences, more than 45% of them seen just once; the ten biggest clones take up approximately 23%. Source material: blood. The clonotype comes from a man aged 30 to 45 in good health.

In nucleotides, the CDR3 is TGTGCCAGCAGTTACTCTCCAGGGGTGGTCTACGAGCAGTACTTC. Translated, it gives CASSYSPGVVYEQYF. The rearrangement joins TRBV6-2 or TRBV6-3 to TRBJ2-7; D perhaps matches TRBD1 (6 bases). Germline CDR1 reads MNHEY; CDR2 reads SVGEGT. Trimming took 0 bases from V and 3 from J, leaving 12 bases between them. This CDR3 has 15 amino acids.